Below are 23 T cell receptor beta chains sequenced from a single sample in a study of T cell responses to AZD1222 COVID-19 vaccine. Assay used: immunoSEQ multiplex PCR; TCRdb lists only in-frame clones, some missing. The sample has 100,000 to 150,000 clones, around 90% seen once. The specimen comprised peripheral blood, sampled on day 0 of AZD1222 vaccination. These receptor sequences come from an adult in good health.

As DNA, the CDR3 is TGTGCCAGCAGTGAATATGGCGGTGAGACCCAGTACTTC. Translated: CASSEYGGETQYF. V gene TRBV6-1 combines with J gene TRBJ2-5; D is unclear. CDR3 length: 13 amino acids. V lost 2 bases and J lost 5, with 9 bases in between. CDR1 and CDR2 (germline): MNHNS, SASEGT.

The chain links TRBV3-1 (or the pseudogene TRBV3-2) to TRBJ2-7; 9 nucleotides align to TRBD1. The CDR3 is 13 residues long. Germline assignment: CDR1 LGHDT and CDR2 YNNKEL (reference sequence). J lost 4 bases, V lost 4 bases, and 2 bases had no gene match. The CDR3 DNA follows: TGTGCCAGCAGCCGACAGGGGGAGTACGAGCAGTACTTC. It translates to CASSRQGEYEQYF.

The chain is built from TRBV5-6 and TRBJ2-7; D perhaps matches TRBD1 (5 bases). V was clipped by 5 bases and J by 5 bases, with 14 bases between them. This CDR3 is 13 amino acids long. Germline V CDR1 and CDR2: SGHDT, YYEEEE. In DNA, the CDR3 is TGTGCCAGCAGATTTCAGGGTTATGACGAGCAGTACTTC. Translating it yields CASRFQGYDEQYF.

The rearrangement uses TRBV6-2 or TRBV6-3 and TRBJ2-5, with a possible D match to TRBD2 (6 bases). V was trimmed by 5 bases and J by 2 bases, leaving 12 bases between them. The CDR3 is 14 residues long. The germline V gene has CDR1 MNHEY and CDR2 SVGEGT. The CDR3 spells CASSPGTQQETQYF. The CDR3 coding sequence is TGTGCCAGCAGTCCCGGGACTCAGCAAGAGACCCAGTACTTC.

This chain connects TRBV3-1 (or the pseudogene TRBV3-2) to TRBJ2-4, with D unresolved. The CDR3 consists of 12 residues. The V gene's germline CDR1 is LGHDT and CDR2 YNNKEL (reference sequence). V dropped 1 base and J dropped 5 bases, with 3 bases sitting between them. CDR3 sequence: CASSQVENIQYF. DNA for the CDR3: TGTGCCAGCAGCCAAGTGGAAAACATTCAGTACTTC.

The chain is built from TRBV7-9 and TRBJ1-3; perhaps TRBD1 as D (6 bases). Germline V lookup: CDR1 SEHNR, CDR2 FQNEAQ (reference sequence). The CDR3 is made up of 18 amino acids. V lost 5 bases to trimming and J lost 0 bases, with 20 bases between them. The CDR3 DNA reads TGTGCCAGCAGCGGGGCCCAGACAGGCTTATTCTCTGGAAACACCATATATTTT. Its protein is CASSGAQTGLFSGNTIYF.

The chain employs TRBV14 and TRBJ1-5; D not resolved. Trimming pared 1 base from V and 2 bases from J, leaving 6 bases between. CDR3 length equals 14 residues. In germline, CDR1 is SGHDN, CDR2 FVKESK. The CDR3 DNA reads as TGTGCCAGCAGCCAAGCTGGCGGCAATCAGCCCCAGCATTTT. It specifies CASSQAGGNQPQHF.

The chain links TRBV7-3 to TRBJ2-5, with D maybe TRBD1 (5 bases). Trimming removed 0 bases from V and 3 bases from J, with 11 bases in between. The CDR3 contains 15 residues. Germline V gene lookup returns CDR1 SGHTA and CDR2 FQGTGA. The CDR3 coding sequence is TGTGCCAGCAGCTTAACGGGGCAGATAGAAGAGACCCAGTACTTC. The encoded protein is CASSLTGQIEETQYF. The full variable domain, rest sourced from reference TRBV7-3 and TRBJ2-5, is GAGVSQTPSNKVTEKGKYVELRCDPISGHTALYWYRQSLGQGPEFLIYFQGTGAADDSGLPNDRFFAVRPEGSVSTLKIQRTERGDSAVYLCASSLTGQIEETQYFGPGTRLLVL.

The gene calls are TRBV28 and TRBJ1-1; 8 bases are shared with TRBD1. Germline CDR1 is MDHEN and CDR2 is SYDVKM. The CDR3 spans 15 residues. V lost 4 bases, J lost 7 bases, and 11 bases stayed unmatched. The DNA for the CDR3 is TGTGCCAGCAGTTCTCACGACAGGGGAGGCGGTGAAGCTTTCTTT. It is translated as CASSSHDRGGGEAFF. The entire variable domain, with the rest obtained from reference TRBV28 and TRBJ1-1, is as follows: DVKVTQSSRYLVKRTGEKVFLECVQDMDHENMFWYRQDPGLGLRLIYFSYDVKMKEKGDIPEGYSVSREKKERFSLILESASTNQTSMYLCASSSHDRGGGEAFFGQGTRLTVV.

This chain joins TRBV6-4 and TRBJ2-7; D is perhaps TRBD2 (6 bases). The CDR3 has 13 residues. The germline CDR1 and CDR2 sequences are MRHNA and SNTAGT. V dropped 0 bases and J dropped 6 bases, with 9 bases sitting between them. The DNA of the CDR3 is TGTGCCAGCAGTGACTCCCCGGAGGGCGAGCAGTACTTC. Amino acids: CASSDSPEGEQYF.

The chain links TRBV13 to TRBJ2-1; the D gene is possibly TRBD1 (6 bases). V lost 4 bases to trimming and J lost 6 bases, with 16 bases between them. The CDR3 runs 15 residues. Germline-derived CDR1 and CDR2 are PRHDT and FYEKMQ (reference sequence). The CDR3 protein is CASSSAPRQANEQFF. As DNA, the CDR3 is TGTGCCAGCAGCTCCGCCCCTAGACAGGCCAATGAGCAGTTCTTC.

In DNA, the CDR3 is TGTGCCAGCAACGAGTTCTCTAATAGCAATCAGCCCCAGCATTTT. Protein sequence: CASNEFSNSNQPQHF. V is TRBV2 and J is TRBJ1-5, with D unresolved. Germline V gene sequence: CDR1 SNHLY, CDR2 FYNNEI. Deletions cut 7 bases from V and 0 bases from J, with 13 bases between. The CDR3 covers 15 residues.

This clone was observed a single time. This chain connects TRBV5-4 to TRBJ2-3; tentatively, D is TRBD1 (6 bases). This CDR3 region has 13 residues. Looked up from germline, CDR1 is SGHNT and CDR2 is YYREEE (reference sequence). The ends were cut back, 3 bases at V and 3 bases at J, with 8 bases in the middle. The CDR3 DNA is TGTGCCAGCAGCTCGCAGGGGACAGATACGCAGTATTTT. Its translation is CASSSQGTDTQYF. The full variable domain, with the rest looked up from reference TRBV5-4 and TRBJ2-3, is ETGVTQSPTHLIKTRGQQVTLRCSSQSGHNTVSWYQQALGQGPQFIFQYYREEENGRGNFPPRFSGLQFPNYSSELNVNALELDDSALYLCASSSQGTDTQYFGPGTRLTVL.

The chain has TRBV7-3 and TRBJ1-1, with no clear D. Per the germline V gene, CDR1 is SGHTA and CDR2 is FQGTGA. The CDR3 sequence is 16 residues long. V dropped 5 bases and J dropped 3 bases, with 19 bases sitting between them. The CDR3 protein is CASSLKPQDPYTEAFF. The CDR3 DNA is TGTGCCAGCAGCCTAAAACCCCAAGACCCATACACTGAAGCTTTCTTT. The whole variable domain, remainder taken from reference TRBV7-3 and TRBJ1-1, is GAGVSQTPSNKVTEKGKYVELRCDPISGHTALYWYRQSLGQGPEFLIYFQGTGAADDSGLPNDRFFAVRPEGSVSTLKIQRTERGDSAVYLCASSLKPQDPYTEAFFGQGTRLTVV.

The V gene is TRBV5-4, the J gene TRBJ2-3; a weak D match, TRBD2 (6 bases). The CDR3 loop spans 17 amino acids. CDR1 is SGHNT, CDR2 YYREEE, per germline (reference sequence). Trimming removed 0 bases at V and 1 base at J, with 15 bases between. CDR3 protein: CASSLGPGASGTDTQYF. Here the CDR3 DNA reads TGTGCCAGCAGCTTGGGCCCCGGGGCTAGCGGCACAGATACGCAGTATTTT. Full variable domain (missing parts from reference TRBV5-4 and TRBJ2-3): ETGVTQSPTHLIKTRGQQVTLRCSSQSGHNTVSWYQQALGQGPQFIFQYYREEENGRGNFPPRFSGLQFPNYSSELNVNALELDDSALYLCASSLGPGASGTDTQYFGPGTRLTVL.

The chain carries TRBV6-1 and TRBJ1-5, with D maybe TRBD1 (5 bases). V dropped 2 bases and J dropped 1 base, with 18 bases sitting between them. CDR1 is MNHNS, CDR2 SASEGT, per germline. This CDR3 region has 18 residues. Written as DNA, the CDR3 is TGTGCCAGCAGTGAATTTTATGCGGGGGAAAGGAGCAATCAGCCCCAGCATTTT. This codes for CASSEFYAGERSNQPQHF.

The chain employs TRBV9 and TRBJ1-2; no clear D gene. This CDR3 region has 13 residues. Germline values: CDR1 SGDLS, CDR2 YYNGEE. V gave up 3 bases and J gave up 4 bases, with 10 bases separating them. The CDR3 nucleotides read TGTGCCAGCAGCGAAGCAGGACCCTATGGCTACACCTTC. As protein: CASSEAGPYGYTF.

The chain combines TRBV2 with TRBJ2-2; D unresolved. Germline-derived CDR1 and CDR2 are SNHLY and FYNNEI. There are 14 residues in the CDR3. V lost 3 bases to trimming and J lost 4 bases, with 9 bases between them. This chain's CDR3 is CASSEAPGTGELFF. The DNA of the CDR3 is TGTGCCAGCAGTGAGGCGCCGGGCACCGGGGAGCTGTTTTTT.

The chain has TRBV18 and TRBJ2-7; possible D gene TRBD1, 6 bases. The CDR3 runs 13 residues. Per the germline V gene, CDR1 is KGHSH and CDR2 is LQKENI. Trimming took 1 base from V and 3 from J, leaving 7 bases between them. The CDR3 DNA reads as TGTGCCAGCTCACCACAGGGGGACTACGAGCAGTACTTC. Protein: CASSPQGDYEQYF. The whole variable domain, remainder taken from reference TRBV18 and TRBJ2-7, is NAGVMQNPRHLVRRRGQEARLRCSPMKGHSHVYWYRQLPEEGLKFMVYLQKENIIDESGMPKERFSAEFPKEGPSILRIQQVVRGDSAAYFCASSPQGDYEQYFGPGTRLTVT.

The chain employs TRBV12-3 or TRBV12-4 and TRBJ2-5; the match to TRBD2 covers 8 bases. The trim removed 1 base at V and 7 bases at J, leaving 2 bases unmatched. The CDR3 is 13 amino acids. CDR3 in amino acids: CASSLGLAGTQYF. The CDR3 DNA reads TGTGCCAGCAGTTTAGGGCTAGCGGGGACCCAGTACTTC.

DNA for the CDR3: TGCGCCAGCAGCTCCCCGGACGGGATCTATGGCTACACCTTC. Its translation is CASSSPDGIYGYTF. The chain is built from TRBV4-1 and TRBJ1-2; no firm D call. Looked up from germline, CDR1 is MGHRA and CDR2 is YSYEKL. The CDR3 is made up of 14 amino acids. Trimming took off 5 bases at V and 4 bases at J, with 14 bases between the two ends.

The rearrangement links TRBV6-5 to TRBJ2-7; 7 nucleotides agree with TRBD2. The CDR3 has 15 amino acids. The germline V gene has CDR1 MNHEY and CDR2 SVGAGI. The V gene end was trimmed by 2 bases and the J gene end by 3 bases; junction bases not matched to a gene: 7. The CDR3 DNA sequence: TGTGCCAGCAGTTACGTGGCTAGCGGAAACTACGAGCAGTACTTC. Its translation: CASSYVASGNYEQYF.

The chain links TRBV27 to TRBJ2-7, with D perhaps matching TRBD1 (6 bases). The CDR3 covers 10 residues. Trimming took off 10 bases at V and 4 bases at J, with 8 bases between the two ends. In germline, CDR1 is MNHEY, CDR2 SMNVEV (reference sequence). The CDR3 here is CAIGQYEQYF. The CDR3 region has the DNA TGTGCCATCGGACAGTACGAGCAGTACTTC.